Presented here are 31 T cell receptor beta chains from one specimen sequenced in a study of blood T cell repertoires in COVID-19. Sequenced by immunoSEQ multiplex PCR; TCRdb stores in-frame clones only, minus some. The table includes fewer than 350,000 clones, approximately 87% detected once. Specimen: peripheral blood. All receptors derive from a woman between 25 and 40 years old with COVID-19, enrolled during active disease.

The DNA for the CDR3 is TGTGCCAGCAGCGACCGACTAGCGGGGGGGATAGATACGCAGTATTTT. As protein: CASSDRLAGGIDTQYF. The chain employs TRBV9 and TRBJ2-3, with 14 bases aligning to TRBD2. Germline V lookup: CDR1 SGDLS, CDR2 YYNGEE. J lost 5 bases, V lost 3 bases, and 5 bases had no gene match. The CDR3 contains 16 residues.

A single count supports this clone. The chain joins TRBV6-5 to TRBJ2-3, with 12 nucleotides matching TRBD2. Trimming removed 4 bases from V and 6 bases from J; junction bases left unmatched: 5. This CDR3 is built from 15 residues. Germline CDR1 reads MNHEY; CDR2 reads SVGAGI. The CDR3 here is CASSSSGGGEDTQYF. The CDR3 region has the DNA TGTGCCAGCAGTTCTAGCGGGGGGGGAGAGGATACGCAGTATTTT.

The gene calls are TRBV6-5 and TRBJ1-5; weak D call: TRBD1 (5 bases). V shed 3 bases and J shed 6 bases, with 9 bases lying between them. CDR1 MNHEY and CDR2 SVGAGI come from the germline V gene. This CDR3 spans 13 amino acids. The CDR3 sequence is CASSYGGAQPQHF. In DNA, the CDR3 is TGTGCCAGCAGTTATGGAGGGGCTCAGCCCCAGCATTTT.

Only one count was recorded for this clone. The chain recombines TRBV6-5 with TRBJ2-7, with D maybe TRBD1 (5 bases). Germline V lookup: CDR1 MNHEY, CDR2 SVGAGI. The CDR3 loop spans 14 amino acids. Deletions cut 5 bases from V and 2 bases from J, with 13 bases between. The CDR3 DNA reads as TGTGCCAGCAGTATGAGTCAGGGAACCTACGAGCAGTACTTC. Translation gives CASSMSQGTYEQYF.

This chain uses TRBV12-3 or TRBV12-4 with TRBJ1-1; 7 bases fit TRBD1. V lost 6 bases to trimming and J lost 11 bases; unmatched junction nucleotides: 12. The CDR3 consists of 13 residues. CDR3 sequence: CASRPTGVRDAFF. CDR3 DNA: TGTGCCAGCAGACCTACAGGGGTCCGAGACGCTTTCTTT.

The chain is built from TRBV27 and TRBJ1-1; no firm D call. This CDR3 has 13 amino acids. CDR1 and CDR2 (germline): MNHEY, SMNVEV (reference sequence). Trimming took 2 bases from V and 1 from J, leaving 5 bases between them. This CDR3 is CASSLNGNTEAFF. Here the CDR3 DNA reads TGTGCCAGCAGTTTAAACGGGAACACTGAAGCTTTCTTT.

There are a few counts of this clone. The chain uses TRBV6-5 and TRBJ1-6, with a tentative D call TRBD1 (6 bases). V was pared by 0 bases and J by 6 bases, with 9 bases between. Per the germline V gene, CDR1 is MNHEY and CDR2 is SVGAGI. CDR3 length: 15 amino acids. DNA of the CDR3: TGTGCCAGCAGTTACTCCACAGGGAGTAATTCACCCCTCCACTTT. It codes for CASSYSTGSNSPLHF.

This chain's CDR3 is CASRHRRGNTIYF. The CDR3 DNA is TGTGCCAGCCGCCATCGTAGAGGAAACACCATATATTTT. The chain combines TRBV5-3 with TRBJ1-3; D call uncertain. TRBV5-3 belongs to the ORF category, with a function that is uncertain. The CDR3 has 13 residues. V dropped 8 bases and J dropped 4 bases, with 13 bases sitting between them.

The DNA of the CDR3 is TGTGCCGAAGGGGGCGGAAACAATGAGCAGTTCTTC. Its protein product is CAEGGGNNEQFF. The rearrangement joins TRBV28 to TRBJ2-1; 7 bases map to TRBD1. Germline loops: CDR1 MDHEN, CDR2 SYDVKM. The junction had 6 bases not matched to a gene; V was cut back by 11 bases and J by 5 bases. This CDR3 is built from 12 residues.

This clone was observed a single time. The CDR3, as DNA: TGTGCCAGCACTGGGGCCTCTGGGGCCAACGTCCTGACTTTC. Translated, it gives CASTGASGANVLTF. The rearrangement uses TRBV7-9 and TRBJ2-6, with a weak D call TRBD1 (5 bases). Trimming pared 7 bases from V and 0 bases from J, leaving 7 bases between. The CDR3 has 14 amino acids. Germline lookup yields CDR1 SEHNR and CDR2 FQNEAQ (reference sequence).

CDR3 in DNA: TGTGCCAGCAGCATAAACAGGGGGCCATACACAGATACGCAGTATTTT. The encoded protein is CASSINRGPYTDTQYF. J is TRBJ2-3 and V is TRBV5-4, with TRBD1 identical over 9 bases. The germline gives CDR1 SGHNT, CDR2 YYREEE (reference sequence). V lost 4 bases, J lost 2 bases, and 8 bases stayed unmatched. This CDR3 is 16 amino acids long.

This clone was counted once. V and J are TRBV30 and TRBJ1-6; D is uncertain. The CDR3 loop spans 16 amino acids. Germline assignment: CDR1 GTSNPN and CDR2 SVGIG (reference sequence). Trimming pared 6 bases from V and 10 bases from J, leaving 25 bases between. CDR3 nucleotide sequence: TGTGCCTGCCGAAATCGGTTGGCGTTGACTGGATCACCCCTCCACTTT. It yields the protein CACRNRLALTGSPLHF.

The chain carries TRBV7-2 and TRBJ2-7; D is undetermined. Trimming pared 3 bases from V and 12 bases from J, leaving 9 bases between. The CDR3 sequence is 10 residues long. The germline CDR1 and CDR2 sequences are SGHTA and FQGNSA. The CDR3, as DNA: TGTGCCAGCAGCTTCCCTCAGCGGTACTTC. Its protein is CASSFPQRYF.

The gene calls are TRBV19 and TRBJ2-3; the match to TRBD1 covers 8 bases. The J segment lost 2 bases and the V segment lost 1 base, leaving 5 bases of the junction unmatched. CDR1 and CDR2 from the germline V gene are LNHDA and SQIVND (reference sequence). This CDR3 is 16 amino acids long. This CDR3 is CASSIGDRGYTDTQYF. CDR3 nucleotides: TGTGCCAGTAGTATAGGAGACAGGGGTTACACAGATACGCAGTATTTT.

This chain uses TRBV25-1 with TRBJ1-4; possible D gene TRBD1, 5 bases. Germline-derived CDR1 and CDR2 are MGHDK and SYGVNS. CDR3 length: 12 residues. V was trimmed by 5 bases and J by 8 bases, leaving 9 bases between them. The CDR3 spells CASSFPGEKLFF. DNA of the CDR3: TGTGCCAGCAGTTTCCCAGGGGAAAAACTGTTTTTT.

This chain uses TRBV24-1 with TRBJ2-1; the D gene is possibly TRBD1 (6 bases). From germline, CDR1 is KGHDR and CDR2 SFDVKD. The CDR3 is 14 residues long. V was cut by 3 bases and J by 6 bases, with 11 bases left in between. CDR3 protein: CATSDTGYGNEQFF. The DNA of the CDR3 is TGTGCCACCAGTGATACAGGGTATGGCAATGAGCAGTTCTTC.

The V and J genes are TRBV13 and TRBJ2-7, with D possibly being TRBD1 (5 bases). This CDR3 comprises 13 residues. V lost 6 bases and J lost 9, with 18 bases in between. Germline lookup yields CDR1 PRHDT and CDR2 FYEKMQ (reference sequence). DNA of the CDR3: TGTGCCAGCAGTCAGGGCGACCTTAAGGTGCAGTACTTC. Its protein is CASSQGDLKVQYF. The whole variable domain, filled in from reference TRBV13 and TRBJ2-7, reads AAGVIQSPRHLIKEKRETATLKCYPIPRHDTVYWYQQGPGQDPQFLISFYEKMQSDKGSIPDRFSAQQFSDYHSELNMSSLELGDSALYFCASSQGDLKVQYFGPGTRLTVT.

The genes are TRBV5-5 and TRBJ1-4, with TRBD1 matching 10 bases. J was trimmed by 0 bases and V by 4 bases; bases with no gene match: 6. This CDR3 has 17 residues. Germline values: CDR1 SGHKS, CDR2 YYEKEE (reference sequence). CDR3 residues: CASSTGTGDTTNEKLFF. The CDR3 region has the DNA TGTGCCAGCAGCACCGGGACAGGGGATACAACTAATGAAAAACTGTTTTTT.

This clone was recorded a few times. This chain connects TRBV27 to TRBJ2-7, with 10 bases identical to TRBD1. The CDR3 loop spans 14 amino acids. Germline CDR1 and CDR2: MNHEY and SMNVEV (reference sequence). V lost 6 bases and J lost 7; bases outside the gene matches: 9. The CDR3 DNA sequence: TGTGCCAGCAGCCCCGACAGGGGGCGGACGGAGCAGTACTTC. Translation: CASSPDRGRTEQYF.

CDR3 nucleotides: TGTGCCAGTAGTGCCAATAGCGGGGTCGCGAACACCGGGGAGCTGTTTTTT. Residues: CASSANSGVANTGELFF. The chain employs TRBV19 and TRBJ2-2, with 8 bases fitting TRBD2. V lost 5 bases, J lost 0 bases, and 8 bases stayed unmatched. Per the germline V gene, CDR1 is LNHDA and CDR2 is SQIVND (reference sequence). This CDR3 has 17 residues.

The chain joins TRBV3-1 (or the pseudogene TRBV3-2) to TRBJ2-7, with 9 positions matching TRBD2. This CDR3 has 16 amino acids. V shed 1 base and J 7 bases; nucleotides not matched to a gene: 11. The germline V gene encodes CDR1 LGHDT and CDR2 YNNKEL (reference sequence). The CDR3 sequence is CASSQGASGAVWEQYF. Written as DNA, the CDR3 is TGTGCCAGCAGCCAAGGGGCTAGCGGGGCGGTGTGGGAGCAGTACTTC.

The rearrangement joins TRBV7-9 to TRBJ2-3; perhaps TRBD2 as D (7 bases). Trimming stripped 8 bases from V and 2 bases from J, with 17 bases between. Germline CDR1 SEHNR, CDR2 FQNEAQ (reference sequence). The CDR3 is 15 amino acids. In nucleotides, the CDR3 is TGTGCCAGCGCATGGGCGGGGGCCACCACAGATACGCAGTATTTT. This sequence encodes CASAWAGATTDTQYF. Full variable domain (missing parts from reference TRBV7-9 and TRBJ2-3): DTGVSQNPRHKITKRGQNVTFRCDPISEHNRLYWYRQTLGQGPEFLTYFQNEAQLEKSRLLSDRFSAERPKGSFSTLEIQRTEQGDSAMYLCASAWAGATTDTQYFGPGTRLTVL.

CDR3 in DNA: TGTGCCAGTAGTAGCCTCGGGACAGGGGGTGACGAGCAGTACTTC. Amino acids: CASSSLGTGGDEQYF. The chain recombines TRBV19 with TRBJ2-7; 11 nucleotides agree with TRBD1. Germline loops: CDR1 LNHDA, CDR2 SQIVND (reference sequence). The V gene end was trimmed by 4 bases and the J gene end by 5 bases; junction bases not matched to a gene: 7. The CDR3 sequence is 15 residues long.

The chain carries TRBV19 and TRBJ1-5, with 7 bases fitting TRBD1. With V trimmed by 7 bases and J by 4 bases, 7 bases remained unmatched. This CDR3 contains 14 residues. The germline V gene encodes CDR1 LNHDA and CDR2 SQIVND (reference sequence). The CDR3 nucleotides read TGTGCCAGTACAGGGGGACGAGGGAATCAGCCCCAGCATTTT. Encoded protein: CASTGGRGNQPQHF.

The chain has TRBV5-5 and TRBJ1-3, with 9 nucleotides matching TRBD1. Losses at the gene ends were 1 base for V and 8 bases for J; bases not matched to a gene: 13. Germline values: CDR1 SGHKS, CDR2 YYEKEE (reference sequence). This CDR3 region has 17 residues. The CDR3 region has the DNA TGTGCCAGCAGCTTGCTCACAGGGGGCGGTGGGTTAGACACCATATATTTT. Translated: CASSLLTGGGGLDTIYF.

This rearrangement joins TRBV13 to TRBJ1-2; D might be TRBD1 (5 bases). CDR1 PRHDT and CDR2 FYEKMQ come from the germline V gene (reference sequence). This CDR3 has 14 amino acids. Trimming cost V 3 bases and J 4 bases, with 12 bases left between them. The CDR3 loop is CASSFPQDTYGYTF. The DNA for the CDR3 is TGTGCCAGCAGCTTTCCCCAGGACACCTATGGCTACACCTTC.

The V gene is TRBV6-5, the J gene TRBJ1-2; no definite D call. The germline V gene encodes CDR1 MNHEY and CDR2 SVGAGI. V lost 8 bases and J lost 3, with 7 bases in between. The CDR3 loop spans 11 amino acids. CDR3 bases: TGTGCCAGCGGCGGCTACTATGGCTACACCTTC. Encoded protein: CASGGYYGYTF.

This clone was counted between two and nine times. CDR3 sequence (DNA): TGTGCCAGTAGTATAGATAGCGGGGGGCCCTCCTACAATGAGCAGTTCTTC. The encoded protein is CASSIDSGGPSYNEQFF. V usage is TRBV19 and J usage is TRBJ2-1; 10 nucleotides agree with TRBD2. In germline, CDR1 is LNHDA, CDR2 SQIVND (reference sequence). The J segment lost 0 bases and the V segment lost 0 bases, leaving 2 bases of the junction unmatched. The CDR3 is 17 amino acids.

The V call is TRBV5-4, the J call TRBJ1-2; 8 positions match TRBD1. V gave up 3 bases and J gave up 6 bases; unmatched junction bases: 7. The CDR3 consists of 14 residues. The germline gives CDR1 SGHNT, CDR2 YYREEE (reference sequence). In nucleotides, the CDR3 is TGTGCCAGCAGCTCTCAGGGGGCGTGGAATGGCTACACCTTC. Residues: CASSSQGAWNGYTF.

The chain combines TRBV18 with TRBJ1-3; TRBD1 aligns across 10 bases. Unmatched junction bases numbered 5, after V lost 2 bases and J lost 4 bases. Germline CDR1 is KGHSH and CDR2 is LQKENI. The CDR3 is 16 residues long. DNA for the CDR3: TGTGCCAGCTCACCATCGACAGGGGGCTCAGGAAACACCATATATTTT. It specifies CASSPSTGGSGNTIYF.

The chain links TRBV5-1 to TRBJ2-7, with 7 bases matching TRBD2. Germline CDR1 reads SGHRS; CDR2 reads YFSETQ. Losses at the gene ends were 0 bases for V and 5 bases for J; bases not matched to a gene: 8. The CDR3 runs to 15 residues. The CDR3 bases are TGCGCCAGCAGCTTGGCCAACTTAGCGGGCGACGAGCAGTACTTC. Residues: CASSLANLAGDEQYF.